Included here is one T cell receptor (beta chain) sequence, with context. As originally analysed: Reference gene primer amplification yielded estimated nucleated cell counts. TCRdb's copy holds only in-frame clones and misses some; the assay was immunoSEQ multiplex PCR. For V, J and clone size, that table is used; D and trimming come from the DNA. Of 68,000 or so clones in the sample, around 86% were seen once. These data belong to a study of blood T cell repertoires in COVID-19. About the study: The United States, Italy and Spain provided the acute and convalescent COVID-19 samples. The analysed material was cDNA or gDNA that came from T cells, B-cell-depleted T cells, or PBMCs.

V was pared by 11 bases and J by 5 bases, with 18 bases between. The CDR3 has 13 residues. The V gene's germline CDR1 is ENHRY and CDR2 SYGVKD. This TCR came from a man aged 50 to 60 with active COVID-19. Sample: peripheral blood. This chain joins TRBV10-3 and TRBJ1-1; D might be TRBD1 (6 bases). The CDR3 loop is CASSGGQWTEAFF. Here the CDR3 DNA reads TGTGCCTCCAGCGGGGGCCAGTGGACTGAAGCTTTCTTT.